The sequence of this T cell receptor beta chain was determined in a study of control samples from healthy donors and cancer patients. Trimming stripped 5 bases from V and 3 bases from J, with 10 bases between. Germline lookup yields CDR1 PRHDT and CDR2 FYEKMQ (reference sequence). This CDR3 is built from 13 residues. This table comes from immunoSEQ multiplex PCR, and its TCRdb copy is limited to in-frame clones, with some not included. The profile shows 150,000 to 200,000 clones, approximately 92% of them singletons. The specimen was blood. The V call is TRBV13, the J call TRBJ1-1; D remains ambiguous. This TCR came from a man under 40 in good health. In DNA form, the CDR3 reads TGTGCCAGCAGCCCCGCCGGGGACACTGAAGCTTTCTTT. It translates to CASSPAGDTEAFF.